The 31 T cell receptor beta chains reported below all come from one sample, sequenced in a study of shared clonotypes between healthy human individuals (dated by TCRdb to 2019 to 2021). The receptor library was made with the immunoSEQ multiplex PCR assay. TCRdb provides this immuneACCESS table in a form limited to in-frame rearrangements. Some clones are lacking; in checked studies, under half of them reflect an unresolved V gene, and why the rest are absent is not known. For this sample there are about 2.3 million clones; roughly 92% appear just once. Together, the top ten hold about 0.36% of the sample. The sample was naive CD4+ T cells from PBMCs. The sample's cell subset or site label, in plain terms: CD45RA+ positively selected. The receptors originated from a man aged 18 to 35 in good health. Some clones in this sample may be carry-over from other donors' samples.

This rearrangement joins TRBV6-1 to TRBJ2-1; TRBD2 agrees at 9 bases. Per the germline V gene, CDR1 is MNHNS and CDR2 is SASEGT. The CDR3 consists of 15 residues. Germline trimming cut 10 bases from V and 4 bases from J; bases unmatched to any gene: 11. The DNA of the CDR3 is TGTGCCACTGGCGGGCGGGAGGGAAATTACAATGAGCAGTTCTTC. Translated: CATGGREGNYNEQFF.

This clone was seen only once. The CDR3 region is CASFSGVLYEQYF. CDR3 sequence (DNA): TGTGCCAGCTTCAGCGGGGTCCTCTACGAGCAGTACTTC. The chain recombines TRBV28 with TRBJ2-7; 7 positions match TRBD2. The CDR3 extends over 13 amino acids. Unmatched junction bases numbered 7, after V lost 8 bases and J lost 3 bases. Germline CDR1 is MDHEN and CDR2 is SYDVKM.

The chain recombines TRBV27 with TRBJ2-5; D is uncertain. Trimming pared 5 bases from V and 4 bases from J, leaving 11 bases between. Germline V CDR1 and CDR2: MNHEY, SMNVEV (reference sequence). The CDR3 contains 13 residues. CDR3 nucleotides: TGTGCCAGCAGTCCCCAAGGGCGAGAGACCCAGTACTTC. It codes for CASSPQGRETQYF.

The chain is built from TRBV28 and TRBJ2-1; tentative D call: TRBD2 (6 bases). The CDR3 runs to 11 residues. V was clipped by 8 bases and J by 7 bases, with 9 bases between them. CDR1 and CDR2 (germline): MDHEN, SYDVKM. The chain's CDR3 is CASGRRNEQFF. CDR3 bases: TGTGCCAGCGGGAGGCGGAATGAGCAGTTCTTC.

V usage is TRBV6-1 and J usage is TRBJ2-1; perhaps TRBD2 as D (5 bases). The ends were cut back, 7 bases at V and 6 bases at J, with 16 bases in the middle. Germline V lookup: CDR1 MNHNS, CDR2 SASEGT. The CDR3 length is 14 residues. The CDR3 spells CASIGFTRTNEQFF. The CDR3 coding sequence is TGTGCCAGCATTGGGTTCACTAGGACCAATGAGCAGTTCTTC.

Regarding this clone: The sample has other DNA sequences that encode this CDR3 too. The CDR3 reads CASSLRTGELFF. CDR3 nucleotides: TGTGCCAGCAGCTTGCGAACCGGGGAGCTGTTTTTT. The gene calls are TRBV7-2 and TRBJ2-2; D ambiguous. The CDR3 is 12 residues long. Deletions cut 3 bases from V and 5 bases from J, with 4 bases between. The germline V gene has CDR1 SGHTA and CDR2 FQGNSA.

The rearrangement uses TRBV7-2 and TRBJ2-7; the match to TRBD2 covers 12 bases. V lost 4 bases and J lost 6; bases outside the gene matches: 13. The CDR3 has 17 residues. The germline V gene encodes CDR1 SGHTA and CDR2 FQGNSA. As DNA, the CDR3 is TGTGCCAGCAGCTCGACGCCGACTAGCGGGAGAGTAAGCGAGCAGTACTTC. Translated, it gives CASSSTPTSGRVSEQYF.

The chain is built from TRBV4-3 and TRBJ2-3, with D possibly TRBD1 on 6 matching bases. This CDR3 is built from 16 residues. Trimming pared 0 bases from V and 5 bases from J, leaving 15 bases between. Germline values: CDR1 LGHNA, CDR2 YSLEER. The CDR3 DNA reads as TGCGCCAGCAGCCAAGAGGGACCAGGCAGGGGAGATACGCAGTATTTT. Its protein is CASSQEGPGRGDTQYF.

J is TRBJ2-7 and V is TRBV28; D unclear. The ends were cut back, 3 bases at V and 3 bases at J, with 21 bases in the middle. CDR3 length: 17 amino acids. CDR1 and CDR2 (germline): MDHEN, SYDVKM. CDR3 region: CASSFGSTGQPHYEQYF. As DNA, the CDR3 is TGTGCCAGCAGTTTTGGAAGCACTGGGCAACCGCACTACGAGCAGTACTTC.

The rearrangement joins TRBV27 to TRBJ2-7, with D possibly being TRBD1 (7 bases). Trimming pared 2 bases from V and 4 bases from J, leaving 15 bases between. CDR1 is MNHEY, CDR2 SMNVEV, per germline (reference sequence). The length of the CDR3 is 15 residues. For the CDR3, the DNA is TGTGCCAGCAGTTTAGAGGCAGGGGGGTTATACGAGCAGTACTTC. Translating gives CASSLEAGGLYEQYF.

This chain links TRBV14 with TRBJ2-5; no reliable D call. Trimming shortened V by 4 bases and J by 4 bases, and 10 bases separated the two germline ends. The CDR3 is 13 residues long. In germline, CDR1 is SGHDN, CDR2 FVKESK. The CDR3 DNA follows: TGTGCCAGCAGCCCTGGCACACCAGAGACCCAGTACTTC. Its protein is CASSPGTPETQYF. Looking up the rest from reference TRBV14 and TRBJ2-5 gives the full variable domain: EAGVTQFPSHSVIEKGQTVTLRCDPISGHDNLYWYRRVMGKEIKFLLHFVKESKQDESGMPNNRFLAERTGGTYSTLKVQPAELEDSGVYFCASSPGTPETQYFGPGTRLLVL.

The CDR3 region has the DNA TGCGCCAGCAGCGCCGGACAGGGAAAAACCTACGAGCAGTACTTC. As protein: CASSAGQGKTYEQYF. The chain couples TRBV5-1 to TRBJ2-7, with 8 bases that match TRBD1. This CDR3 region has 15 residues. J was trimmed by 2 bases and V by 4 bases; bases with no gene match: 8. CDR1 is SGHRS and CDR2 is YFSETQ in the germline V gene.

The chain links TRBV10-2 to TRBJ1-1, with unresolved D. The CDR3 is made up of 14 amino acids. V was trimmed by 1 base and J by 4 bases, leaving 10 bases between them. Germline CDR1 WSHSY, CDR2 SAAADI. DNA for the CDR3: TGCGCCAGCAGTGAGTTCGGCCAGTCCACTGAAGCTTTCTTT. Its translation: CASSEFGQSTEAFF.

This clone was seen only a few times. CDR3 protein: CASSHDRNTEAFF. CDR3 nucleotide sequence: TGTGCCAGCAGCCACGACAGGAACACTGAAGCTTTCTTT. The chain has TRBV7-7 and TRBJ1-1; a weak D match, TRBD1 (5 bases). The CDR3 has 13 residues. Trimming cost V 5 bases and J 1 base, with 8 bases left between them. Germline V gives CDR1 SSHAT, CDR2 FNYEAQ (reference sequence).

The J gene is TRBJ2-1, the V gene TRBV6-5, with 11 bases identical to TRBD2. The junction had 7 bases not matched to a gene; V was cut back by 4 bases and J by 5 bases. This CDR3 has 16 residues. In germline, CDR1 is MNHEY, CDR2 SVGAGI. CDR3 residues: CASSLLAGGLNNEQFF. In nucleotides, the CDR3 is TGTGCCAGCAGTTTATTAGCGGGAGGGTTAAACAATGAGCAGTTCTTC.

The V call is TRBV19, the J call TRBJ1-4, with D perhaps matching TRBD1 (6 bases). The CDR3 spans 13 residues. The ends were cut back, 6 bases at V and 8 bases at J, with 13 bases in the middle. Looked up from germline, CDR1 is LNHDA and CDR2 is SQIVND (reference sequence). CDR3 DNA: TGTGCCAGTAGAAACAGGGAGGGCGAAAAACTGTTTTTT. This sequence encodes CASRNREGEKLFF.

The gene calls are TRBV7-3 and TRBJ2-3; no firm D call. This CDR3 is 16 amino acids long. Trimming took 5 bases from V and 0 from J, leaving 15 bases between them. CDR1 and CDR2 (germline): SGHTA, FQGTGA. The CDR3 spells CASSPSGGSSTDTQYF. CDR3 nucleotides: TGTGCCAGCAGCCCATCGGGCGGTTCTAGCACAGATACGCAGTATTTT.

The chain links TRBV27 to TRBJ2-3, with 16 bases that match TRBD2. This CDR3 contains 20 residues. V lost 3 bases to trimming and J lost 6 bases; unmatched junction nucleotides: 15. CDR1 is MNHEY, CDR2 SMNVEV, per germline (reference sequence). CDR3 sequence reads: CASSFRGPGLAGGLSDTQYF. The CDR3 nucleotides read TGTGCCAGCAGTTTTAGGGGTCCGGGACTAGCGGGAGGGCTGTCGGATACGCAGTATTTT.

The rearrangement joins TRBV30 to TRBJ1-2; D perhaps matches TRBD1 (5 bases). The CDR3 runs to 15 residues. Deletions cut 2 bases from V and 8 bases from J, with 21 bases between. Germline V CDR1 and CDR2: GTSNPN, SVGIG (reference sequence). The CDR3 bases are TGTGCCTGGAGTTCTGGGGACTCCTTGGGTGGGGGCTACACCTTC. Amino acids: CAWSSGDSLGGGYTF.

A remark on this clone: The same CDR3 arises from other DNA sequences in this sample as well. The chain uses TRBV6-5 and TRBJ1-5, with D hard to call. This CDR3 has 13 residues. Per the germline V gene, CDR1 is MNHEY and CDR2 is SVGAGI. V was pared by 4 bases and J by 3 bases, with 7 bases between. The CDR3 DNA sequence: TGTGCCAGCAGTTGGGGAGTCAATCAGCCCCAGCATTTT. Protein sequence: CASSWGVNQPQHF.

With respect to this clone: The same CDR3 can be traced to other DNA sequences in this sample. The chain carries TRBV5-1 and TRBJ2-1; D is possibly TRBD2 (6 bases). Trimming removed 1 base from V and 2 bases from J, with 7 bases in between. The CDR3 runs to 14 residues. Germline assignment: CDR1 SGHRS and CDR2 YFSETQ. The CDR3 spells CASSLREAYNEQFF. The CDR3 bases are TGCGCCAGCAGCTTGAGGGAGGCCTACAATGAGCAGTTCTTC.

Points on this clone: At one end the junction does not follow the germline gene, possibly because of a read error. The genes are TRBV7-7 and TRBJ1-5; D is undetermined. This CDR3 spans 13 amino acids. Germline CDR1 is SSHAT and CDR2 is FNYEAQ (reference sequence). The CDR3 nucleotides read TGTGCCAGCAGCGTAGCGAGGGATCAGCCCCAGCATTTT. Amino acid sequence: CASSVARDQPQHF.

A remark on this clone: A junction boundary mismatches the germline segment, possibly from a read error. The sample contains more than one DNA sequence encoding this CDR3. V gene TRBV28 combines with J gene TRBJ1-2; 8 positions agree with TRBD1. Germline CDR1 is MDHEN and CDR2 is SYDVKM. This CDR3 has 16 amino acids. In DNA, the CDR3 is TGCGCCAGCAGTTTCCCGCTCCTGGACAGGGTTTTGAGCTACACCTTC. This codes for CASSFPLLDRVLSYTF.

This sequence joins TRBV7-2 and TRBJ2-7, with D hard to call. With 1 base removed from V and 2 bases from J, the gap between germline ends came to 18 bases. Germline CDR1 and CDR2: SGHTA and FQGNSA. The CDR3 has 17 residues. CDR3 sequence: CASSLGSPGSGTYEQYF. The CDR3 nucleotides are TGTGCCAGCAGCTTAGGCTCCCCCGGGTCTGGTACCTACGAGCAGTACTTC.

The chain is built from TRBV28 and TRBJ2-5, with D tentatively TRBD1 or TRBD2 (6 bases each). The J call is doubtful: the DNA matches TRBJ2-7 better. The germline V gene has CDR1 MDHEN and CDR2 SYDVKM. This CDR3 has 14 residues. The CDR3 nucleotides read TGTGCCAGCAAGGTCGGGGGCATAACCTACGAGCAGTACTTC. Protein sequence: CASKVGGITYEQYF.

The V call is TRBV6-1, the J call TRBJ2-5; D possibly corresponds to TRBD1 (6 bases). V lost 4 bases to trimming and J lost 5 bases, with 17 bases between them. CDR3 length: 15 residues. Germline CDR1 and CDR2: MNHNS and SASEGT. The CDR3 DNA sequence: TGTGCCAGCAGTGTAACCTTGACAGGAGGTGAGACCCAGTACTTC. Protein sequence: CASSVTLTGGETQYF.

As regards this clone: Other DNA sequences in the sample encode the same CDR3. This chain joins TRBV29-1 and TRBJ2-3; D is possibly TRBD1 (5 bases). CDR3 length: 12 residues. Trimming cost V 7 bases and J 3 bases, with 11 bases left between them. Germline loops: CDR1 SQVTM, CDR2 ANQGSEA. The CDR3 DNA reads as TGCAGCGCTGATCAGGGAACAGATACGCAGTATTTT. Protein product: CSADQGTDTQYF.

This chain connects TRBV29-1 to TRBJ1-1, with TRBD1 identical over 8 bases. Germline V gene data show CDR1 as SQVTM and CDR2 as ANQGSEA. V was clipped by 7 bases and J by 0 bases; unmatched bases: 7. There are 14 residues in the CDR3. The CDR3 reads CSDQQGGMNTEAFF. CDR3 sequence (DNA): TGCAGCGACCAACAGGGGGGGATGAACACTGAAGCTTTCTTT.

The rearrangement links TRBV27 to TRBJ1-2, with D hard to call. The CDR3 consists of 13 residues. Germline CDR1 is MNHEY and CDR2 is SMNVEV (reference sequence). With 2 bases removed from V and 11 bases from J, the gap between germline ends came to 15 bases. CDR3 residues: CASSLIRNSAYTF. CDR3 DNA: TGTGCCAGCAGTTTAATCAGGAACTCGGCGTACACCTTC.

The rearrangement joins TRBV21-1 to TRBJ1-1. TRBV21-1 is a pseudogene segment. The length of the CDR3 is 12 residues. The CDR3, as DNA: TGTGCCAGCAGCAAAGAATCCACTGAAGCTTTCTTT. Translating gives CASSKESTEAFF.

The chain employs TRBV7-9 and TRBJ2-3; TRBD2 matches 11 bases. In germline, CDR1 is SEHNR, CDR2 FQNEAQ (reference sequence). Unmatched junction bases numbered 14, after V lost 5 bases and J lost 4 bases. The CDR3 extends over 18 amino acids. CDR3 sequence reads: CASSAASGRPLSADTQYF. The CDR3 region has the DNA TGTGCCAGCAGCGCCGCTAGCGGGAGGCCTTTGAGTGCAGATACGCAGTATTTT.